This passage covers 11 T cell receptor beta chains from one sample sequenced in a study of long-term antiretroviral therapy in people with HIV. immunoSEQ v3.0 was run at survey level. TCRdb's table, derived via immunoSEQ multiplex PCR, lists solely in-frame clones and lacks some. The sample carries about 17,000 clones, over 70% recorded once. The sample was unsorted PBMCs, taken around 2.2 years before starting antiretroviral therapy. All receptors come from a man aged 25-45 years with HIV.

The chain is built from TRBV7-2 and TRBJ1-1, with D perhaps TRBD1 (6 bases). Per germline, CDR1 SGHTA and CDR2 FQGNSA. The V gene lost 1 base and the J gene lost 6 bases, with 15 bases spanning the gap. This CDR3 is built from 15 residues. The chain's CDR3 is CASSLVAGAGAEAFF. CDR3 coding DNA: TGTGCCAGCAGCTTAGTAGCAGGGGCGGGCGCTGAAGCTTTCTTT.

CDR3 sequence: CASSPGQGYQPQHF. The CDR3 bases are TGTGCCAGTAGTCCGGGACAGGGCTATCAGCCCCAGCATTTT. The V and J genes are TRBV19 and TRBJ1-5; 9 positions agree with TRBD1. Trimming took 5 bases from V and 5 from J; bases not matched to a gene: 4. CDR1 and CDR2 from the germline V gene are LNHDA and SQIVND (reference sequence). CDR3 length: 14 amino acids. The complete variable domain, with remaining parts taken from reference TRBV19 and TRBJ1-5, reads DGGITQSPKYLFRKEGQNVTLSCEQNLNHDAMYWYRQDPGQGLRLIYYSQIVNDFQKGDIAEGYSVSREKKESFPLTVTSAQKNPTAFYLCASSPGQGYQPQHFGDGTRLSIL.

CDR3 loop: CASTEGVGTGELFF. CDR3 bases: TGTGCCAGCACCGAGGGGGTAGGGACCGGGGAGCTGTTTTTT. The rearrangement uses TRBV6-6 and TRBJ2-2; D is perhaps TRBD1 (6 bases). V lost 7 bases and J lost 5, with 14 bases in between. Germline V gene data show CDR1 as MNHNY and CDR2 as SVGAGI (reference sequence). This CDR3 has 14 amino acids.

The chain links TRBV18 to TRBJ2-7; the match to TRBD1 covers 7 bases. Germline values: CDR1 KGHSH, CDR2 LQKENI. Losses at the gene ends were 1 base for V and 2 bases for J; bases not matched to a gene: 2. This CDR3 comprises 14 residues. The CDR3 protein is CASSPRQGAYEQYF. CDR3 nucleotide sequence: TGTGCCAGCTCACCACGGCAGGGGGCCTACGAGCAGTACTTC. Supplemented by reference TRBV18 and TRBJ2-7, the full variable domain reads NAGVMQNPRHLVRRRGQEARLRCSPMKGHSHVYWYRQLPEEGLKFMVYLQKENIIDESGMPKERFSAEFPKEGPSILRIQQVVRGDSAAYFCASSPRQGAYEQYFGPGTRLTVT.

This chain links TRBV4-3 with TRBJ2-1; 14 bases are shared with TRBD2. In germline, CDR1 is LGHNA, CDR2 YSLEER. Trimming at V came to 4 bases and at J to 6 bases, leaving 5 bases not matched to a gene. This CDR3 is 16 amino acids long. CDR3 region: CASSRGTSGSGNEQFF. The DNA for the CDR3 is TGCGCCAGCAGCCGTGGGACTAGCGGGAGTGGCAATGAGCAGTTCTTC.

The CDR3 here is CASSLGTSGRVAETQYF. The CDR3 bases are TGCGCCAGCAGCTTGGGAACTAGCGGGAGGGTAGCGGAGACCCAGTACTTC. The V gene is TRBV5-1, the J gene TRBJ2-5; the match to TRBD2 covers 13 bases. V lost 0 bases, J lost 5 bases, and 7 bases stayed unmatched. Germline V gene lookup returns CDR1 SGHRS and CDR2 YFSETQ. The CDR3 totals 17 residues.

The chain uses TRBV7-9 and TRBJ2-1; no reliable D call. The germline CDR1 and CDR2 sequences are SEHNR and FQNEAQ (reference sequence). V gave up 7 bases and J gave up 3 bases, with 4 bases separating them. This CDR3 has 11 amino acids. The chain's CDR3 is CASNNYNEQFF. CDR3 nucleotides: TGTGCCAGCAATAACTACAATGAGCAGTTCTTC.

This chain uses TRBV27 with TRBJ2-7; no definite D call. This CDR3 comprises 15 residues. Trimming shortened V by 3 bases and J by 4 bases, and 16 bases separated the two germline ends. Germline assignment: CDR1 MNHEY and CDR2 SMNVEV (reference sequence). As DNA, the CDR3 is TGTGCCAGCAGTTTTGGCGCGAACAATGGGTACGAGCAGTACTTC. Protein product: CASSFGANNGYEQYF.

The chain has TRBV30 and TRBJ2-7; unclear D gene. The CDR3 runs 11 residues. CDR1 and CDR2 (germline): GTSNPN, SVGIG (reference sequence). Trimming cost V 6 bases and J 0 bases, with 6 bases left between them. The CDR3: CACGSSYEQYF. DNA of the CDR3: TGTGCCTGTGGCAGCTCCTACGAGCAGTACTTC. Filled out from reference TRBV30 and TRBJ2-7, the complete variable domain reads SQTIHQWPATLVQPVGSPLSLECTVEGTSNPNLYWYRQAAGRGLQLLFYSVGIGQISSEVPQNLSASRPQDRQFILSSKKLLLSDSGFYLCACGSSYEQYFGPGTRLTVT.

The rearrangement uses TRBV25-1 and TRBJ2-7, with D maybe TRBD2 (5 bases). Trimming took off 5 bases at V and 2 bases at J, with 10 bases between the two ends. Germline V gives CDR1 MGHDK, CDR2 SYGVNS. This CDR3 is built from 13 residues. The CDR3, as DNA: TGTGCCAGCAGTAGGGAGCCCACCTACGAGCAGTACTTC. It codes for CASSREPTYEQYF.

CDR3 nucleotides: TGTGCCAGCAGCCCCATGGGGGGGACCTACGAGCAGTACTTC. Protein: CASSPMGGTYEQYF. The J gene is TRBJ2-7, the V gene TRBV11-2; TRBD2 aligns across 7 bases. This CDR3 is 14 amino acids long. The V and J ends lost 5 bases and 2 bases, in that order; junction bases with no gene match: 6. Germline V gene data show CDR1 as SGHAT and CDR2 as FQNNGV.